Shown below are 14 T cell receptor beta chains from a single sample sequenced in a study of T cell responses to AZD1222 COVID-19 vaccine. The repertoire was sequenced with immunoSEQ multiplex PCR; TCRdb's copy has only in-frame clones and lacks some. The sample has over 100,000 clones; roughly 90% are singletons. Sequencing was performed on peripheral blood, taken on day 0 of AZD1222 vaccination. The source is an adult in good health.

The CDR3 region has the DNA TGTGCCAGCAGCCCAGCAGGTATTCAGCCCCAGCATTTT. Its protein is CASSPAGIQPQHF. The chain employs TRBV12-3 or TRBV12-4 and TRBJ1-5; D gene ambiguous. The V end lost 6 bases, the J end lost 6 bases, and 12 bases lay between the germline ends. This CDR3 has 13 residues.

The chain uses TRBV11-2 and TRBJ2-1; weak D call: TRBD1 (6 bases). The germline gives CDR1 SGHAT, CDR2 FQNNGV. The CDR3 is 15 amino acids. V lost 6 bases and J 2 bases, leaving 14 bases between the germline ends. The CDR3 here is CASRPTGSTYNEQFF. The CDR3 coding sequence is TGTGCCAGCAGACCGACAGGATCAACCTACAATGAGCAGTTCTTC.

The CDR3 coding sequence is TGTGCCAGCAGTTACACCCCTACCGGGGAGCTGTTTTTT. It yields the protein CASSYTPTGELFF. This rearrangement joins TRBV6-2 or TRBV6-3 to TRBJ2-2; D is undetermined. Trimming pared 2 bases from V and 5 bases from J, leaving 6 bases between. The CDR3 contains 13 residues. Germline V gene data show CDR1 as MNHEY and CDR2 as SVGEGT.

This clone was observed once. The rearrangement joins TRBV18 to TRBJ1-4; tentatively, D is TRBD1 (6 bases). Trimming shortened V by 6 bases and J by 7 bases, and 9 bases separated the two germline ends. The germline CDR1 and CDR2 sequences are KGHSH and LQKENI. CDR3 length: 12 amino acids. CDR3 DNA sequence: TGTGCCAGCTCCGGACAGTCTGAAAAACTGTTTTTT. Translation: CASSGQSEKLFF.

V and J are TRBV9 and TRBJ1-2; weak D call: TRBD1 (6 bases). Germline assignment: CDR1 SGDLS and CDR2 YYNGEE. This CDR3 contains 15 residues. V was cut by 0 bases and J by 8 bases, with 17 bases left in between. The CDR3 spells CASSVGTGQVQGYTF. CDR3 DNA sequence: TGTGCCAGCAGCGTAGGTACAGGGCAGGTTCAGGGCTACACCTTC.

The V and J genes are TRBV24-1 and TRBJ2-7; 12 nucleotides agree with TRBD1. J was trimmed by 7 bases and V by 9 bases; bases with no gene match: 6. CDR1 is KGHDR, CDR2 SFDVKD, per germline. The CDR3 contains 13 residues. The DNA for the CDR3 is TGTGCCACCGAGGGACAGGGGGCAAGGGAGCAGTACTTC. Protein product: CATEGQGAREQYF.

V usage is TRBV7-9 and J usage is TRBJ1-5, with 9 bases that match TRBD1. The CDR3 consists of 16 residues. Germline assignment: CDR1 SEHNR and CDR2 FQNEAQ (reference sequence). V lost 3 bases to trimming and J lost 5 bases; unmatched junction nucleotides: 8. CDR3 residues: CASSFDRGEGDQPQHF. The CDR3 DNA is TGTGCCAGCAGCTTCGACAGGGGGGAAGGCGATCAGCCCCAGCATTTT.

This chain links TRBV5-1 with TRBJ1-1; 7 positions agree with TRBD1. The germline gives CDR1 SGHRS, CDR2 YFSETQ. There are 15 residues in the CDR3. V gave up 4 bases and J gave up 3 bases; unmatched junction bases: 9. The chain's CDR3 is CASSHGTDLYTEAFF. DNA of the CDR3: TGCGCCAGCAGCCACGGGACAGACCTGTACACTGAAGCTTTCTTT.

V and J are TRBV7-2 and TRBJ2-7; D not certain. The V end was cut by 4 bases, the J end by 4 bases, with 8 bases between. The CDR3 is 12 residues long. Per the germline V gene, CDR1 is SGHTA and CDR2 is FQGNSA. The CDR3, as DNA: TGTGCCAGCAGCTCCAGGAAATACGAGCAGTACTTC. Its protein is CASSSRKYEQYF.

This clone was seen once. The chain links TRBV4-3 to TRBJ2-1; the D is unclear. V was cut by 0 bases and J by 11 bases, with 11 bases left in between. The CDR3 has 13 amino acids. CDR1 LGHNA and CDR2 YSLEER come from the germline V gene. The CDR3: CASSQEGWEKQFF. The DNA for the CDR3 is TGCGCCAGCAGCCAAGAAGGTTGGGAAAAGCAGTTCTTC.

Regarding this clone: An end of the junction does not agree with germline; a read error may underlie this. Other DNA sequences within the sample encode an identical CDR3. This sequence joins TRBV5-6 and TRBJ1-1; 7 nucleotides match TRBD1. This CDR3 contains 15 residues. Germline CDR1 reads SGHDT; CDR2 reads YYEEEE. CDR3 in amino acids: CASSQGPGGGTEAFF. In nucleotides, the CDR3 is TGCGCCAGCAGCCAGGGCCCAGGGGGTGGTACTGAAGCTTTCTTT.

The chain combines TRBV27 with TRBJ1-2; tentatively, D is TRBD1 (5 bases). Germline CDR1 and CDR2: MNHEY and SMNVEV (reference sequence). The CDR3 is 15 residues long. V was cut by 4 bases and J by 2 bases, with 14 bases left in between. The CDR3 sequence: CASSSPYGGNYGYTF. The CDR3 DNA follows: TGTGCCAGCAGTTCCCCCTATGGGGGGAACTATGGCTACACCTTC.

This chain joins TRBV7-9 and TRBJ2-1, with D maybe TRBD1 (6 bases). The CDR3 consists of 15 residues. Trimming removed 0 bases at V and 11 bases at J, with 17 bases between. Germline CDR1 reads SEHNR; CDR2 reads FQNEAQ (reference sequence). The CDR3 DNA reads TGTGCCAGCAGCTTAGCTGCAGGGTGGGGGCCGAAGCAGTTCTTC. Its protein product is CASSLAAGWGPKQFF.

J is TRBJ1-2 and V is TRBV2; no reliable D call. Germline V gene lookup returns CDR1 SNHLY and CDR2 FYNNEI. The CDR3 loop spans 14 amino acids. Trimming took 0 bases from V and 5 from J, leaving 10 bases between them. CDR3 region: CASSEAGVPYGYTF. CDR3 sequence (DNA): TGTGCCAGCAGTGAAGCGGGTGTACCGTATGGCTACACCTTC.